This TCR beta chain was sequenced during a study of T cell responses to AZD1222 COVID-19 vaccine. For the study at large: Pooled together were second doses at about 4 or about 12 weeks.

This CDR3 comprises 15 residues. Looked up from germline, CDR1 is MGHRA and CDR2 is YSYEKL. The V gene lost 0 bases and the J gene lost 1 base, with 9 bases spanning the gap. Sequencing used immunoSEQ multiplex PCR; TCRdb keeps in-frame clones, though not all of them. This table has roughly 70,000 clones, more than 85% appearing once. Findings of the study overall: None of the repertoires were sampled until the peak T cell response had passed. The reported proportion of spike-specific TCRs targeting unmutated variant regions was nearly half.

On this clone itself: The antigen remains undetermined.

The material was peripheral blood, obtained on day 0 of AZD1222 vaccination. This chain connects TRBV4-1 to TRBJ2-5, with D perhaps being TRBD1 or TRBD2 (5 bases each). This clonotype originated in an adult in good health. This CDR3 is CASSQDRDAQETQYF. As DNA, the CDR3 is TGCGCCAGCAGCCAAGATAGGGACGCCCAAGAGACCCAGTACTTC.